One and the same sample provided the 9 T cell receptor beta chains below, sequenced in a study of OX40 agonist ivuxolimab in advanced cancers. Library construction relied on the immunoSEQ multiplex PCR assay. TCRdb holds this immuneACCESS table with in-frame rearrangements only. Some clones are missing; in checked studies, unresolved V genes explain under half, and the rest has no known cause. For this sample there are 6,500 or so clones; around 75% appear just once. 28% of the sample lies in the top ten. The starting material was CD4+ or CD8+ T cells sorted from blood, obtained in a trial of the OX40 agonist ivuxolimab. The receptors stem from an adult with an advanced solid tumor such as melanoma, head and neck, liver or kidney cancer.

The chain combines TRBV28 with TRBJ1-1; 8 nucleotides line up with TRBD1. V lost 4 bases, J lost 5 bases, and 18 bases stayed unmatched. The germline V gene encodes CDR1 MDHEN and CDR2 SYDVKM. The CDR3 totals 18 residues. CDR3 protein: CASSWQPSGTGGRTEAFF. In nucleotides, the CDR3 is TGTGCCAGCAGTTGGCAACCCTCCGGGACAGGAGGTAGGACTGAAGCTTTCTTT.

The chain is built from TRBV18 and TRBJ2-7; D unresolved. This CDR3 spans 12 amino acids. Germline V gene lookup returns CDR1 KGHSH and CDR2 LQKENI. V was pared by 5 bases and J by 1 base, with 6 bases between. The CDR3: CASSFDSYEQYF. In DNA, the CDR3 is TGTGCCAGCTCATTTGATTCCTACGAGCAGTACTTC. Together with reference TRBV18 and TRBJ2-7, the CDR3 gives the full variable domain: NAGVMQNPRHLVRRRGQEARLRCSPMKGHSHVYWYRQLPEEGLKFMVYLQKENIIDESGMPKERFSAEFPKEGPSILRIQQVVRGDSAAYFCASSFDSYEQYFGPGTRLTVT.

The chain uses TRBV28 and TRBJ2-1, with TRBD2 as a possible D gene (5 bases). Germline lookup yields CDR1 MDHEN and CDR2 SYDVKM. V lost 2 bases, J lost 6 bases, and 14 bases lay in between. CDR3 length: 15 residues. In DNA form, the CDR3 reads TGTGCCAGCAGTTTAACGGGAACTGGGGTCAATGAGCAGTTCTTC. Amino acids: CASSLTGTGVNEQFF. Filled out from reference TRBV28 and TRBJ2-1, the complete variable domain reads DVKVTQSSRYLVKRTGEKVFLECVQDMDHENMFWYRQDPGLGLRLIYFSYDVKMKEKGDIPEGYSVSREKKERFSLILESASTNQTSMYLCASSLTGTGVNEQFFGPGTRLTVL.

By frequency in the sample, this clone is medium-sized (0.01 to 0.1%). The CDR3 sequence is CASSLSAAYNEQFF. The DNA for the CDR3 is TGTGCCAGCAGCTTATCGGCAGCGTACAATGAGCAGTTCTTC. The genes are TRBV7-6 and TRBJ2-1; no reliable D call. The CDR3 has 14 amino acids. V was pared by 2 bases and J by 4 bases, with 9 bases between. From germline, CDR1 is SGHVS and CDR2 FNYEAQ.

The chain joins TRBV5-4 to TRBJ2-7; 7 positions match TRBD1. J was trimmed by 3 bases and V by 3 bases; bases with no gene match: 6. The CDR3 consists of 14 residues. CDR1 is SGHNT and CDR2 is YYREEE in the germline V gene (reference sequence). The CDR3 nucleotides read TGTGCCAGCAGCTCTGGAACAGGGGTCTACGAGCAGTACTTC. It translates to CASSSGTGVYEQYF.

J is TRBJ2-3 and V is TRBV15, with 12 positions matching TRBD2. This CDR3 has 18 residues. J was trimmed by 6 bases and V by 0 bases; bases with no gene match: 10. The germline CDR1 and CDR2 sequences are LNHNV and YYDKDF (reference sequence). The CDR3: CATSRDMGLAGGPDTQYF. In DNA, the CDR3 is TGTGCCACCAGCAGAGATATGGGTCTAGCGGGAGGGCCGGATACGCAGTATTTT.

The chain recombines TRBV6-1 with TRBJ2-1; 7 bases are shared with TRBD2. The CDR3 consists of 16 residues. The ends lost 2 bases at V and 2 bases at J; junction bases unmatched: 6. Germline V gives CDR1 MNHNS, CDR2 SASEGT. The CDR3 region is CASSEQGGGTYNEQFF. The CDR3 DNA sequence: TGTGCCAGCAGTGAACAGGGCGGGGGAACCTACAATGAGCAGTTCTTC.

The chain is built from TRBV6-1 and TRBJ2-3; tentative D call: TRBD1 (6 bases). The CDR3 length is 18 residues. Trimming took off 1 base at V and 0 bases at J, with 17 bases between the two ends. Germline CDR1 reads MNHNS; CDR2 reads SASEGT. In nucleotides, the CDR3 is TGTGCCAGCAGTGAAGGGTTTACGGGACATCCTAGCACAGATACGCAGTATTTT. Its translation: CASSEGFTGHPSTDTQYF.

CDR3 region: CASNGEIANTGELFF. CDR3 DNA: TGTGCCAGCAATGGGGAAATCGCGAACACCGGGGAGCTGTTTTTT. The gene calls are TRBV6-1 and TRBJ2-2; no clear D gene. Germline CDR1 reads MNHNS; CDR2 reads SASEGT. V lost 7 bases and J 0 bases, leaving 12 bases between the germline ends. CDR3 length: 15 amino acids.